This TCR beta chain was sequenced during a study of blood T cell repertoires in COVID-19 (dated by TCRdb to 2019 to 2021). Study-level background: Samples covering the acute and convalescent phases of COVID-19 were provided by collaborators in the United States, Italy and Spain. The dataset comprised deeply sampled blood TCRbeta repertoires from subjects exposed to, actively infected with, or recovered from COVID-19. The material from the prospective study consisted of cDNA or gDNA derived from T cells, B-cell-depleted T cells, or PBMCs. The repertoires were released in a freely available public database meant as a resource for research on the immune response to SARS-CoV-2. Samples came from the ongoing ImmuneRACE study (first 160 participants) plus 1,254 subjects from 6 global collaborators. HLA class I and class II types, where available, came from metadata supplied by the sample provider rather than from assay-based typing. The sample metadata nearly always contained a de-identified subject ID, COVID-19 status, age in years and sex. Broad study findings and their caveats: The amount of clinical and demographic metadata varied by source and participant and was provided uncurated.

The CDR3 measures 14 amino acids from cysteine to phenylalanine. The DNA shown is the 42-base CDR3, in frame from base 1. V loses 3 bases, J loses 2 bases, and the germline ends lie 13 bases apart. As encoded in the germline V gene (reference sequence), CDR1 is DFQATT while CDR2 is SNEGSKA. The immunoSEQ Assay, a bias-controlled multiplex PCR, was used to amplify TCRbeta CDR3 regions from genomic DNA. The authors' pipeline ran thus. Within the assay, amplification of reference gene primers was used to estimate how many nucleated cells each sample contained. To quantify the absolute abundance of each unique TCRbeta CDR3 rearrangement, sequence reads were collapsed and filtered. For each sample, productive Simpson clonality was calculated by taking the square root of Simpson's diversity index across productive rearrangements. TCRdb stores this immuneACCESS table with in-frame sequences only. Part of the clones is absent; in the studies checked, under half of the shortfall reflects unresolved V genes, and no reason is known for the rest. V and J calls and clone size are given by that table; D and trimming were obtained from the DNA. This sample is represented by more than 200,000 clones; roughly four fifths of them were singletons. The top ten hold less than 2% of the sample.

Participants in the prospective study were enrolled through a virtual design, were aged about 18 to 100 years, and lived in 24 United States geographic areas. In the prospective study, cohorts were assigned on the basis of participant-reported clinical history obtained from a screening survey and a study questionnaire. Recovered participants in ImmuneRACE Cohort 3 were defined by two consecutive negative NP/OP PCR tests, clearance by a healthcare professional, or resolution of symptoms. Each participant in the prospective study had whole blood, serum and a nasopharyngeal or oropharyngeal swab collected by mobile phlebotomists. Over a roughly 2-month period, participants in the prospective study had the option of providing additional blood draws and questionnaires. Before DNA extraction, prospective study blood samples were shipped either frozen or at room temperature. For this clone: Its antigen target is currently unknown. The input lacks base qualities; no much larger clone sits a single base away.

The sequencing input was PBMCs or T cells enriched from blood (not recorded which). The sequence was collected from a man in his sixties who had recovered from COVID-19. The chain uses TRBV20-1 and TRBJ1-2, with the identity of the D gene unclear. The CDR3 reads CSASAHNQNYGYTF. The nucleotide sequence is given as TGCAGTGCTAGTGCCCACAACCAGAACTATGGCTACACCTTC.